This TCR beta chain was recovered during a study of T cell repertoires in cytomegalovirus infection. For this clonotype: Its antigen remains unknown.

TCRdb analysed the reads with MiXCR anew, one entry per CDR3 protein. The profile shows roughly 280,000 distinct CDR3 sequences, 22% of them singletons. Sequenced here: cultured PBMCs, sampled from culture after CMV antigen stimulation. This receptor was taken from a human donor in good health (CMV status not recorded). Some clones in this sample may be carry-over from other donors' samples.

CDR3 coding DNA: TGCGCCAGCAGCCAAGATTACGGTCTGCCCTTCCTCTACGAGCAGTACTTC. Its protein product is CASSQDYGLPFLYEQYF. The chain carries TRBV4-3 and TRBJ2-7, with unresolved D. CDR1 and CDR2 from the germline V gene are LGHNA and YSLEER. The CDR3 contains 17 residues. Trimming cost V 0 bases and J 3 bases, with 18 bases left between them.